Listed below are T cell receptor beta chains from one sample, sequenced in a study of a mutant IDH1 vaccine in newly diagnosed glioma. Produced via immunoSEQ multiplex PCR; TCRdb's table is partial and in-frame only. Among nearly 25,000 clones listed, 82% were seen once. For these receptors, no antigen is known. Sequencing was performed on PBMCs, taken from a glioma patient whose treatment included an IDH1 peptide vaccine. These receptors were taken from a man in his forties with glioma. Some clones in this sample may be carry-over from other donors' samples. Both conserved end residues are part of each CDR3. Each record gives: D gene, V gene, clone size, J gene, CDR3 protein, CDR3 DNA. D genes are given only for firm matches. Where a row states a size, it is once, few, many or the class of an expanded clone; other rows omit it.

D: TRBD1
V: TRBV5-1
size: -
J: TRBJ1-5
CDR3: CASSPMGQNNQPQHF
DNA: TGCGCCAGCAGCCCCATGGGACAGAACAATCAGCCCCAGCATTTT

D: -
V: TRBV5-6
size: once
J: TRBJ1-2
CDR3: CASSLDGYGYTF
DNA: TGTGCCAGCAGCTTAGACGGGTATGGCTACACCTTC

D: TRBD2
V: TRBV4-2
size: once
J: TRBJ2-2
CDR3: CASSGGLALGTGELFF
DNA: TGTGCCAGCAGCGGGGGACTAGCGCTGGGAACCGGGGAGCTGTTTTTT

D: -
V: TRBV5-4
size: -
J: TRBJ1-1
CDR3: CASSSDSRQAFF
DNA: TGTGCCAGCAGCTCCGACAGCCGCCAAGCTTTCTTT

D: -
V: TRBV6-1
size: -
J: TRBJ1-1
CDR3: CASSEYPNTEAFF
DNA: TGTGCCAGCAGTGAATATCCGAACACTGAAGCTTTCTTT

D: -
V: TRBV7-8
size: -
J: TRBJ1-1
CDR3: CASSSSGGMNTEAFF
DNA: TGTGCCAGCAGCTCTTCGGGGGGGATGAACACTGAAGCTTTCTTT

D: -
V: TRBV6-1
size: -
J: TRBJ2-7
CDR3: CASSAPVSYEQYF
DNA: TGTGCCAGCAGTGCCCCCGTCTCCTACGAGCAGTACTTC

D: -
V: TRBV5-5
size: once
J: TRBJ2-1
CDR3: CASSQWGGPEDEQFF
DNA: TGTGCCAGCAGCCAGTGGGGGGGCCCTGAGGATGAGCAGTTCTTC

D: TRBD1
V: TRBV4-3
size: -
J: TRBJ1-5
CDR3: CASSPDRDSNQPQHF
DNA: TGCGCCAGCAGCCCCGACAGGGATAGCAATCAGCCCCAGCATTTT

D: -
V: TRBV14
size: once
J: TRBJ2-3
CDR3: CASSQELAGDTQYF
DNA: TGTGCCAGCAGCCAAGAACTCGCGGGAGATACGCAGTATTTT

D: TRBD1
V: TRBV6-5
size: -
J: TRBJ1-1
CDR3: CASSSQGATSTEAFF
DNA: TGTGCCAGCAGCAGTCAGGGGGCGACGAGCACTGAAGCTTTCTTT

D: -
V: TRBV5-1
size: once
J: TRBJ2-1
CDR3: CASSPPAAISYNEQFF
DNA: TGCGCCAGCAGCCCCCCAGCGGCGATCTCCTACAATGAGCAGTTCTTC

D: -
V: TRBV5-5
size: once
J: TRBJ1-2
CDR3: CASSLDGTVDEGYTF
DNA: TGTGCCAGCAGCTTGGATGGGACGGTGGATGAGGGCTACACCTTC

D: -
V: TRBV29-1
size: few
J: TRBJ1-5
CDR3: CSVRDTDQPQHF
DNA: TGCAGCGTTAGGGACACCGATCAGCCCCAGCATTTT

D: -
V: TRBV6-1
size: -
J: TRBJ2-7
CDR3: CASSEGDVSYEQYF
DNA: TGTGCCAGCAGTGAAGGGGACGTCTCCTACGAGCAGTACTTC

D: -
V: TRBV5-1
size: -
J: TRBJ2-1
CDR3: CASSLADPRNEQFF
DNA: TGCGCCAGCAGCTTGGCGGACCCCCGCAATGAGCAGTTCTTC

D: -
V: TRBV5-5
size: -
J: TRBJ2-1
CDR3: CASSPRLLPNNEQFF
DNA: TGTGCCAGCAGCCCCCGACTCCTACCCAACAATGAGCAGTTCTTC

D: TRBD2
V: TRBV25-1
size: -
J: TRBJ2-7
CDR3: CASKGLAGGLSYEQYF
DNA: TGTGCCAGCAAGGGGTTAGCGGGGGGCCTCTCCTACGAGCAGTACTTC

D: -
V: TRBV6-1
size: -
J: TRBJ2-7
CDR3: CATTGVGYEQYF
DNA: TGTGCCACCACCGGGGTTGGCTACGAGCAGTACTTC

D: -
V: TRBV5-8
size: once
J: TRBJ1-6
CDR3: CASSLALTDYNSPLHF
DNA: TGTGCCAGCAGCTTGGCCCTGACAGACTATAATTCACCCCTCCACTTT

D: -
V: TRBV5-1
size: -
J: TRBJ2-7
CDR3: CASSGGANEQYF
DNA: TGCGCCAGCAGCGGAGGGGCCAACGAGCAGTACTTC

D: TRBD1
V: TRBV23-1
size: -
J: TRBJ2-3
CDR3: CASASRTGGGFTDTQYF
DNA: TGCGCCAGCGCATCTCGGACAGGGGGGGGGTTCACAGATACGCAGTATTTT

D: -
V: TRBV10-2
size: -
J: TRBJ1-2
CDR3: CATTWEGSYGYTF
DNA: TGCGCCACCACGTGGGAGGGGAGCTATGGCTACACCTTC

D: -
V: TRBV19
size: -
J: TRBJ2-2
CDR3: CASSIRAGPNTGELFF
DNA: TGTGCCAGTAGTATCAGAGCCGGGCCGAACACCGGGGAGCTGTTTTTT

D: TRBD2
V: TRBV5-1
size: -
J: TRBJ2-5
CDR3: CASSSGLAGGQETQYF
DNA: TGCGCCAGCAGCTCTGGACTAGCGGGGGGCCAAGAGACCCAGTACTTC

D: TRBD2
V: TRBV9
size: -
J: TRBJ2-5
CDR3: CASSVLGLSSGQETQYF
DNA: TGTGCCAGCAGCGTCCTAGGTTTGTCTAGCGGTCAAGAGACCCAGTACTTC

D: TRBD1
V: TRBV5-6
size: -
J: TRBJ1-2
CDR3: CASSRETGYDGYTF
DNA: TGTGCCAGCAGCAGAGAGACAGGGTATGATGGCTACACCTTC

D: TRBD2
V: TRBV6-6
size: -
J: TRBJ2-5
CDR3: CASTPRLAGGQETQYF
DNA: TGTGCCAGCACCCCCCGGCTAGCGGGGGGGCAAGAGACCCAGTACTTC

D: -
V: TRBV25-1
size: few
J: TRBJ1-1
CDR3: CASSSTGNTEAFF
DNA: TGTGCCAGCAGTTCTACAGGGAACACTGAAGCTTTCTTT

D: -
V: TRBV5-4
size: -
J: TRBJ1-1
CDR3: CASSLGVGYTEAFF
DNA: TGTGCCAGCAGCTTGGGGGTGGGATACACTGAAGCTTTCTTT

D: TRBD2
V: TRBV4-2
size: -
J: TRBJ2-1
CDR3: CASSQEVGLAHHEQFF
DNA: TGTGCCAGCAGCCAAGAGGTGGGACTAGCACATCATGAGCAGTTCTTC

D: TRBD1
V: TRBV5-1
size: once
J: TRBJ1-2
CDR3: CASSGGTGANYGYTF
DNA: TGCGCCAGCAGCGGAGGGACAGGGGCCAACTATGGCTACACCTTC

D: -
V: TRBV4-1
size: -
J: TRBJ1-2
CDR3: CASSPTDSWNGYTF
DNA: TGCGCCAGCAGCCCAACTGACAGCTGGAATGGCTACACCTTC

D: -
V: TRBV7-9
size: -
J: TRBJ2-3
CDR3: CASSLDRSTDTQYF
DNA: TGTGCCAGCAGCCTAGACAGGAGCACAGATACGCAGTATTTT

D: -
V: TRBV5-1
size: -
J: TRBJ2-7
CDR3: CASSLAGGTLYEQYF
DNA: TGCGCCAGCAGCTTGGCCGGGGGAACCCTCTACGAGCAGTACTTC

D: TRBD2
V: TRBV6-4
size: -
J: TRBJ2-3
CDR3: CASSESSGGADTQYF
DNA: TGTGCCAGCAGTGAATCTAGCGGGGGGGCAGATACGCAGTATTTT

D: -
V: TRBV5-6
size: -
J: TRBJ2-5
CDR3: CASSLTPETQYF
DNA: TGTGCCAGCAGCTTAACACCGGAGACCCAGTACTTC

D: TRBD1
V: TRBV10-3
size: -
J: TRBJ1-4
CDR3: CAISSGQGAGEKLFF
DNA: TGTGCCATCAGCTCCGGACAGGGGGCCGGTGAAAAACTGTTTTTT

D: -
V: TRBV6-5
size: -
J: TRBJ1-3
CDR3: CASSYGGIQSGNTIYF
DNA: TGTGCCAGCAGTTACGGTGGCATACAATCGGGAAACACCATATATTTT

D: -
V: TRBV7-9
size: -
J: TRBJ2-3
CDR3: CASSPLGRGTDTQYF
DNA: TGTGCCAGCAGCCCCCTCGGCAGGGGTACAGATACGCAGTATTTT

D: -
V: TRBV18
size: -
J: TRBJ2-1
CDR3: CASSPPVGGAGSNEQFF
DNA: TGTGCCAGCTCACCACCGGTCGGGGGCGCAGGAAGCAATGAGCAGTTCTTC

D: TRBD1
V: TRBV9
size: -
J: TRBJ2-7
CDR3: CASSTTGSGEQYF
DNA: TGTGCCAGCAGCACGACAGGGAGCGGCGAGCAGTACTTC

D: -
V: TRBV5-4
size: -
J: TRBJ1-1
CDR3: CASSLSLVEEAFF
DNA: TGTGCCAGCAGCTTGAGCCTCGTCGAGGAAGCTTTCTTT

D: -
V: TRBV5-4
size: -
J: TRBJ2-2
CDR3: CASSLSRNTGELFF
DNA: TGTGCCAGCAGCTTATCTAGGAACACCGGGGAGCTGTTTTTT

D: -
V: TRBV6-5
size: few
J: TRBJ1-6
CDR3: CASSYGIVGGSPLHF
DNA: TGTGCCAGCAGTTACGGGATAGTAGGAGGCTCACCCCTCCACTTT

D: -
V: TRBV12-5
size: -
J: TRBJ1-1
CDR3: CASGLVRLGQSDTEAFF
DNA: TGTGCTAGTGGTTTGGTACGGCTTGGACAGTCTGACACTGAAGCTTTCTTT

D: TRBD1
V: TRBV5-1
size: -
J: TRBJ2-7
CDR3: CASSLVGTDRGDEQYF
DNA: TGCGCCAGCAGCTTGGTGGGTACTGACAGGGGCGACGAGCAGTACTTC

D: TRBD1
V: TRBV29-1
size: few
J: TRBJ1-5
CDR3: CSVAQGNSNQPQHF
DNA: TGCAGCGTTGCACAGGGGAACAGCAATCAGCCCCAGCATTTT

D: TRBD1
V: TRBV5-6
size: -
J: TRBJ2-7
CDR3: CASSFGTGPSIYEQYF
DNA: TGTGCCAGCAGCTTCGGGACAGGGCCTTCGATTTACGAGCAGTACTTC

D: -
V: TRBV6-1
size: once
J: TRBJ1-2
CDR3: CASSEDPVNYGYTF
DNA: TGTGCCAGCAGTGAAGATCCGGTAAACTATGGCTACACCTTC

D: TRBD2
V: TRBV27
size: -
J: TRBJ2-3
CDR3: CASGYGGSTDTQYF
DNA: TGTGCCAGCGGCTACGGGGGGAGCACAGATACGCAGTATTTT

D: TRBD1
V: TRBV18
size: once
J: TRBJ1-5
CDR3: CASSPGDRDQPQHF
DNA: TGTGCCAGCTCACCGGGGGACAGGGACCAGCCCCAGCATTTT

D: -
V: TRBV5-1
size: -
J: TRBJ1-6
CDR3: CASSLSGTPDSPLHF
DNA: TGCGCCAGCAGCTTGTCAGGGACTCCCGATTCACCCCTCCACTTT

D: TRBD2
V: TRBV29-1
size: once
J: TRBJ2-2
CDR3: CSVVAGGTTGELFF
DNA: TGCAGCGTTGTAGCGGGGGGGACTACCGGGGAGCTGTTTTTT

D: -
V: TRBV6-4
size: -
J: TRBJ2-3
CDR3: CASSAGAGDTQYF
DNA: TGTGCCAGCAGTGCTGGGGCGGGAGATACGCAGTATTTT

D: -
V: TRBV9
size: -
J: TRBJ1-1
CDR3: CASSAGFFTEAFF
DNA: TGTGCCAGCAGCGCCGGGTTCTTCACTGAAGCTTTCTTT

D: -
V: TRBV7-9
size: -
J: TRBJ1-2
CDR3: CASSLGSSPTSGYTF
DNA: TGTGCCAGCAGCCTCGGATCCTCCCCAACCTCTGGCTACACCTTC